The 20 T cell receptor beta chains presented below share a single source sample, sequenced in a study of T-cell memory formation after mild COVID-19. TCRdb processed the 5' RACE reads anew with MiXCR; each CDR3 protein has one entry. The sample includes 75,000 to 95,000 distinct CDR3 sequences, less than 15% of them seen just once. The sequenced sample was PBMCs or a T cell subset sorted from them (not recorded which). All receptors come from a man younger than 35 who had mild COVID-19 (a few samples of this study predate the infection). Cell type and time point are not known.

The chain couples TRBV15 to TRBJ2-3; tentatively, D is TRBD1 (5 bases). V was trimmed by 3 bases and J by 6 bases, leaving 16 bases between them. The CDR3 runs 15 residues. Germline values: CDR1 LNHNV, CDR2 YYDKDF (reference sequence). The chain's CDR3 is CATSRLRGSSDTQYF. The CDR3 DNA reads TGTGCCACCAGCAGGCTAAGGGGTTCATCGGATACGCAGTATTTT.

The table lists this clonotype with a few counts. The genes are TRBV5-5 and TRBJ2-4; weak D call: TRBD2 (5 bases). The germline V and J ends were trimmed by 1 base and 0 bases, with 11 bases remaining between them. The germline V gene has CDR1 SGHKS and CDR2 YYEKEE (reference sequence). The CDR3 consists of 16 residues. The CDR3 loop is CASSLRGLLAKNIQYF. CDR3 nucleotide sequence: TGTGCCAGCAGCTTGCGGGGATTACTAGCCAAAAACATTCAGTACTTC.

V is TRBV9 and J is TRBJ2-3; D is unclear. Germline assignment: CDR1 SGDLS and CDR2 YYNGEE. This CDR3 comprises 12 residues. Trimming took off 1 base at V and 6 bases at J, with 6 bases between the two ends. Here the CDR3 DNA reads TGTGCCAGCAGCGTAAACTCGGATACGCAGTATTTT. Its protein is CASSVNSDTQYF.

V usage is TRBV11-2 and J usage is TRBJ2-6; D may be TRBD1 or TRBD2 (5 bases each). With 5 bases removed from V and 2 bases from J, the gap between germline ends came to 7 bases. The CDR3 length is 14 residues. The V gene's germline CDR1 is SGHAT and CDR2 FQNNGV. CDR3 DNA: TGTGCCAGCAGCGGGACGACTGGGGCCAACGTCCTGACTTTC. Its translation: CASSGTTGANVLTF. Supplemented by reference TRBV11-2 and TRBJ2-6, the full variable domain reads EAGVAQSPRYKIIEKRQSVAFWCNPISGHATLYWYQQILGQGPKLLIQFQNNGVVDDSQLPKDRFSAERLKGVDSTLKIQPAKLEDSAVYLCASSGTTGANVLTFGAGSRLTVL.

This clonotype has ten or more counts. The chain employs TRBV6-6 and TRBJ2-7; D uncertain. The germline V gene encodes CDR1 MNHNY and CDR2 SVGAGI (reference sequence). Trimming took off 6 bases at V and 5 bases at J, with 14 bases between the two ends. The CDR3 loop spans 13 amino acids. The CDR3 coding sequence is TGTGCCAGCAGCCCACAGAGAAAGGACGAGCAGTACTTC. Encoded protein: CASSPQRKDEQYF.

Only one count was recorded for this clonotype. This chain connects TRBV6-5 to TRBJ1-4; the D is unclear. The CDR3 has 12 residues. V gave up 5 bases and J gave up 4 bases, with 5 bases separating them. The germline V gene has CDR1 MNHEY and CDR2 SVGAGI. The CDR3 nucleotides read TGTGCCAGCAGTCAGATTAATGAAAAACTGTTTTTT. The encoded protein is CASSQINEKLFF.

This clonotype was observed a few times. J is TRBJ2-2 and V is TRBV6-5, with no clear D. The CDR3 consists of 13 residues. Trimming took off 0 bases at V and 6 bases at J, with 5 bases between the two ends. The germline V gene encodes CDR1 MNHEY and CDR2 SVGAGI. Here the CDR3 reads CASSYSLPGELFF. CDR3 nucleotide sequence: TGTGCCAGCAGTTACTCGTTACCCGGGGAGCTGTTTTTT.

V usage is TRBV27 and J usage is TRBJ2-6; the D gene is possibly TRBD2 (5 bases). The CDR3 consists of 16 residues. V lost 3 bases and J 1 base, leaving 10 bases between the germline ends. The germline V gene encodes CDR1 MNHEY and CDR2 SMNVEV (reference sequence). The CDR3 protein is CASSLTRGSGANVLTF. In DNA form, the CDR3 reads TGTGCCAGCAGTTTGACCCGGGGATCTGGGGCCAACGTCCTGACTTTC.

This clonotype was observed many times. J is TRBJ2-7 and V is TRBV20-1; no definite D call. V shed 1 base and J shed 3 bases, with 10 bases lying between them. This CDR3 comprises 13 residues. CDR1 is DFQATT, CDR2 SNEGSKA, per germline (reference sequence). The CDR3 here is CSARGPFNYEQYF. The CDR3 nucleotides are TGCAGTGCTAGAGGACCTTTCAACTACGAGCAGTACTTC.

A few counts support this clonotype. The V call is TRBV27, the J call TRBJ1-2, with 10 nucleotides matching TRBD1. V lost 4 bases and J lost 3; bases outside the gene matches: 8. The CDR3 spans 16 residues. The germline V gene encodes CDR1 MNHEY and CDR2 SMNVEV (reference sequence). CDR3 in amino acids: CASSSYFGTGDYGYTF. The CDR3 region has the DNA TGTGCCAGCAGTTCCTACTTTGGGACAGGGGACTATGGCTACACCTTC.

The CDR3 DNA is TGTGCCAGCAGCTTAGCTCCTGGGGCCAACGTCCTGACTTTC. This translates into CASSLAPGANVLTF. The chain uses TRBV7-2 and TRBJ2-6; D is ambiguous. Germline values: CDR1 SGHTA, CDR2 FQGNSA. The CDR3 loop spans 14 amino acids. The germline V and J ends were trimmed by 0 bases and 2 bases, with 2 bases remaining between them.

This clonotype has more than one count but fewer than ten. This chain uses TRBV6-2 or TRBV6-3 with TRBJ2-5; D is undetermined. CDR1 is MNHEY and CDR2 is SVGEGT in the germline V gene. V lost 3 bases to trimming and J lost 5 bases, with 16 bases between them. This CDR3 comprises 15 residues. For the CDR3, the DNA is TGTGCCAGCAGTTATTACGCTGGACCGAGGGAGACCCAGTACTTC. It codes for CASSYYAGPRETQYF.

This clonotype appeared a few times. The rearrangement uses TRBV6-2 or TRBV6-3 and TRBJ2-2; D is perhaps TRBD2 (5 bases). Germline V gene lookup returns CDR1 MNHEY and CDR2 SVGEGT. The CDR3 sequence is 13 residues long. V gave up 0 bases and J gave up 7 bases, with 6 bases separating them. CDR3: CASSYSRVGELFF. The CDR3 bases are TGTGCCAGCAGTTACTCGAGGGTCGGGGAGCTGTTTTTT.

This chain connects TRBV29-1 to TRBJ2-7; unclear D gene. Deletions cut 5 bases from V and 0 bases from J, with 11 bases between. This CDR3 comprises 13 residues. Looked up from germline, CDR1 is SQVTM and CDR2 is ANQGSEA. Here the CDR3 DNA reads TGCAGCGTTAAGACTTTGAGCTCCTACGAGCAGTACTTC. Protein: CSVKTLSSYEQYF.

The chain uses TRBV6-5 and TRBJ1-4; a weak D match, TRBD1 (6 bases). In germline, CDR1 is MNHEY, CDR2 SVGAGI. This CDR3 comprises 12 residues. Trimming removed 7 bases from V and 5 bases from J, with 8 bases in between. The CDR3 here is CASTGTNEKLFF. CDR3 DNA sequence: TGTGCCAGCACCGGGACAAATGAAAAACTGTTTTTT.

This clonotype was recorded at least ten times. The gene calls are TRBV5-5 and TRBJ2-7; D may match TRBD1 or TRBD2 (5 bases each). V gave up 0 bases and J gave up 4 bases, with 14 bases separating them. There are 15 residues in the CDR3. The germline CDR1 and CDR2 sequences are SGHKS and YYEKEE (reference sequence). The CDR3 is CASSLGWGTGYEQYV. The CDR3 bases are TGTGCCAGCAGCTTGGGGTGGGGGACGGGGTACGAGCAGTACGTC.

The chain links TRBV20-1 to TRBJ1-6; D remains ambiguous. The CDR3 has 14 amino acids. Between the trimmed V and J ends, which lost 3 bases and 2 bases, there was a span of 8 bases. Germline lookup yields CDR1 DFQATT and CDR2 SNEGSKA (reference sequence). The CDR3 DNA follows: TGCAGTGCTAGGAGGAAAACCTATAATTCACCCCTCCACTTT. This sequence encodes CSARRKTYNSPLHF.

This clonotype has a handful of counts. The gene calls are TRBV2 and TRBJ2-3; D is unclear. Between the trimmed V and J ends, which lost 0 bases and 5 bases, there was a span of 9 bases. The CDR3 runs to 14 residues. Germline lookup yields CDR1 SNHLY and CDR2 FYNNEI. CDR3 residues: CASSEASQLDTQYF. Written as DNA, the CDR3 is TGTGCCAGCAGTGAAGCTTCACAGTTAGATACGCAGTATTTT.

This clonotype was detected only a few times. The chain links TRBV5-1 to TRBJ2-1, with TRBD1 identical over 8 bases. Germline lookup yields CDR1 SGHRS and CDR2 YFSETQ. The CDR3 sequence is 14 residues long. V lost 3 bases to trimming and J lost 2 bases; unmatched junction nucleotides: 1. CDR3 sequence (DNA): TGCGCCAGCAGCTGGACAGGGACCTACAATGAGCAGTTCTTC. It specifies CASSWTGTYNEQFF.

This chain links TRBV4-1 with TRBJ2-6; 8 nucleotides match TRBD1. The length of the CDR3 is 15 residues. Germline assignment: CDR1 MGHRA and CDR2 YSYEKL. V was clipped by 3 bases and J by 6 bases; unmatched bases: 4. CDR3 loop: CASSHEGQAANVLTF. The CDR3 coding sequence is TGCGCCAGCAGCCATGAGGGACAGGCGGCCAACGTCCTGACTTTC.